The TCR beta chain described here comes from a study of response to subunit inactivated influenza vaccine. Each CDR3 protein is one row after TCRdb ran MiXCR on the RT-PCR reads. The data hold roughly 460,000 distinct CDR3 sequences, with approximately 9.9% observed a single time. The CDR3 loop spans 17 amino acids. V was pared by 1 base and J by 3 bases, with 10 bases of the junction left unmatched. Study-wide results and limits: Each seasonal influenza vaccination, the authors suggested, recruits few new T cells.

Note on this clonotype: Its antigen is unknown.

This specimen consisted of PBMCs from blood, obtained around seven weeks after vaccination. The chain links TRBV12-3 or TRBV12-4 to TRBJ2-7; 9 bases match TRBD1. This receptor was identified in a man aged 45-65 years who received an inactivated influenza vaccine. CDR3 loop: CASSLGSGTGPLYEQYF. The DNA for the CDR3 is TGTGCCAGCAGTTTAGGTTCCGGGACAGGGCCTCTCTACGAGCAGTACTTC.